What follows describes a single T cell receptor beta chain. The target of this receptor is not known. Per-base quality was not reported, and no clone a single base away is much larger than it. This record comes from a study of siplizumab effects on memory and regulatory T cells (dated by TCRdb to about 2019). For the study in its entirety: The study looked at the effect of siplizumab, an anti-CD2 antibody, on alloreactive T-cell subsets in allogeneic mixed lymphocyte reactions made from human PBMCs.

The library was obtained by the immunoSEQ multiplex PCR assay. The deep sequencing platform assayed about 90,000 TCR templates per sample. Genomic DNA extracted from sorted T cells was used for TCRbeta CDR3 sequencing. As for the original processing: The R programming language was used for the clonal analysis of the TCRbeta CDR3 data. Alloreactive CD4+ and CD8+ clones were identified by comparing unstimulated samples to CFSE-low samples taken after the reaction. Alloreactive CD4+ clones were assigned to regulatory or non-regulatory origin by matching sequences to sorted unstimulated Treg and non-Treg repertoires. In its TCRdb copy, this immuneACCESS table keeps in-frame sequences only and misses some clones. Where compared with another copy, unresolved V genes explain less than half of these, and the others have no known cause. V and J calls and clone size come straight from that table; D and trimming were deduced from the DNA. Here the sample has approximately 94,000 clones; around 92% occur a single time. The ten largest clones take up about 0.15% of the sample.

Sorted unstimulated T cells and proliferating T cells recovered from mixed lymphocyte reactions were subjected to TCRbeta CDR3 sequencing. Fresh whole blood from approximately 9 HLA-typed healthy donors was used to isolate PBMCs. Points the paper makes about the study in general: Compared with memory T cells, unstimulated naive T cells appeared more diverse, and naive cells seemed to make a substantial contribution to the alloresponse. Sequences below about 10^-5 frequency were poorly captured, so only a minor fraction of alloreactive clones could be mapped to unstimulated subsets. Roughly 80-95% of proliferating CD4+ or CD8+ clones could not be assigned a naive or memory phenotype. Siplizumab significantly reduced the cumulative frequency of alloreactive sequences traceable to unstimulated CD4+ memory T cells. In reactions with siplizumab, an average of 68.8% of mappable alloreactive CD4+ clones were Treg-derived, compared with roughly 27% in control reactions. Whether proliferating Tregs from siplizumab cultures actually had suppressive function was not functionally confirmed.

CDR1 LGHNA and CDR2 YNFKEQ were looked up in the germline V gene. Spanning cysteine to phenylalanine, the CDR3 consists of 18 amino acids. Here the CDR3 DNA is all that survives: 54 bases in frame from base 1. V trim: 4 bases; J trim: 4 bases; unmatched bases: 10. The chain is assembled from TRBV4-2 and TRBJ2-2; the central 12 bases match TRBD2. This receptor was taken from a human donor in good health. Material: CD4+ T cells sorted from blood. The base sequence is TGTGCCAGCAGCCTTGGACTAGCGGGACCTCGGGGCACCGGGGAGCTGTTTTTT. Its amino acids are CASSLGLAGPRGTGELFF.